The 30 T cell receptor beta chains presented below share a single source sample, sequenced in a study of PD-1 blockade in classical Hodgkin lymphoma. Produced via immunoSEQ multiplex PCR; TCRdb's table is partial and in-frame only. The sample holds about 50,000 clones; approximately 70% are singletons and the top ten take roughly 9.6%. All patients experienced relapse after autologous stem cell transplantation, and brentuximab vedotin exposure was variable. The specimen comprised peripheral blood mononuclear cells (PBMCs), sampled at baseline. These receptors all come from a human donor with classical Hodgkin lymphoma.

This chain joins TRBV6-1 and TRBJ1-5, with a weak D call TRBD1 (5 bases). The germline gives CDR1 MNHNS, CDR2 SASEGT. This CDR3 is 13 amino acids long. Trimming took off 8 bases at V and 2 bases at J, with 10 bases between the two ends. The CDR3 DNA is TGTGCCAGCGGGGACTTCGGCAATCAGCCCCAGCATTTT. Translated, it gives CASGDFGNQPQHF.

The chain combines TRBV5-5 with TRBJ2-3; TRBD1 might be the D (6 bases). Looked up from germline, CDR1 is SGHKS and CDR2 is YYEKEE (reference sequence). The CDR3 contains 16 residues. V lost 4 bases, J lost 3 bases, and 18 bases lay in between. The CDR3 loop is CASSPIQGFGTDTQYF. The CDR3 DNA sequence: TGTGCCAGCAGCCCTATACAGGGATTTGGGACAGATACGCAGTATTTT.

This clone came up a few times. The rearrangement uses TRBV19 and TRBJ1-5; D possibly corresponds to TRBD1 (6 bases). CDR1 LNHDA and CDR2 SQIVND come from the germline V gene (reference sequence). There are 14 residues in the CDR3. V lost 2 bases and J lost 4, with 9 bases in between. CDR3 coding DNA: TGTGCCAGTAGTATAACTCAGGGGAATCAGCCCCAGCATTTT. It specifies CASSITQGNQPQHF.

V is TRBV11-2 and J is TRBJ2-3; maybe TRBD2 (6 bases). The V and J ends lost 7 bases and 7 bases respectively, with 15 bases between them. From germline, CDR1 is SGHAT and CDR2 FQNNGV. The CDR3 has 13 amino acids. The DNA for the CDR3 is TGTGCCAGCACCGCGGGGAGGTTGAATACGCAGTATTTT. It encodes CASTAGRLNTQYF. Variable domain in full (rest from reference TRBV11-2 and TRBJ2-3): EAGVAQSPRYKIIEKRQSVAFWCNPISGHATLYWYQQILGQGPKLLIQFQNNGVVDDSQLPKDRFSAERLKGVDSTLKIQPAKLEDSAVYLCASTAGRLNTQYFGPGTRLTVL.

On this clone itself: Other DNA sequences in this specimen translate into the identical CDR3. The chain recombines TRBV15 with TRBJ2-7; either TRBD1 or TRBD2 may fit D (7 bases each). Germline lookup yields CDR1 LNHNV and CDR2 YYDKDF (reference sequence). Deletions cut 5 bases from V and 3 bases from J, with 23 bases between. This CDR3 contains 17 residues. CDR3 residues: CATSGGQMGGGGYEQYF. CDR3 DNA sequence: TGTGCCACCAGCGGGGGACAGATGGGGGGAGGGGGCTACGAGCAGTACTTC.

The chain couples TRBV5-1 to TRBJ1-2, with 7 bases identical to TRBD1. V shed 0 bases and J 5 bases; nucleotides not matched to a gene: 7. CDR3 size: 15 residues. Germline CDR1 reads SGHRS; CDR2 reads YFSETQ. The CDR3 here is CASSLGVTGPYGYTF. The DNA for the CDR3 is TGCGCCAGCAGCTTGGGAGTGACAGGGCCTTATGGCTACACCTTC.

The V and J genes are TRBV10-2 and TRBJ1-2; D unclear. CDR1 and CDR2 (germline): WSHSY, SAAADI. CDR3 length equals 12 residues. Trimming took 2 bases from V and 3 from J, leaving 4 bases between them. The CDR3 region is CASSENDYGYTF. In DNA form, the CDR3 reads TGCGCCAGCAGTGAGAACGACTATGGCTACACCTTC.

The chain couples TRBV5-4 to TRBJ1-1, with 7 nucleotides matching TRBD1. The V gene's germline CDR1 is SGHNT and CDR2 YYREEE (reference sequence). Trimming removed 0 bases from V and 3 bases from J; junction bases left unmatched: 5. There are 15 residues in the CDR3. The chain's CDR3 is CASSLVGGPDTEAFF. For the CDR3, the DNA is TGTGCCAGCAGCTTGGTAGGGGGCCCCGACACTGAAGCTTTCTTT.

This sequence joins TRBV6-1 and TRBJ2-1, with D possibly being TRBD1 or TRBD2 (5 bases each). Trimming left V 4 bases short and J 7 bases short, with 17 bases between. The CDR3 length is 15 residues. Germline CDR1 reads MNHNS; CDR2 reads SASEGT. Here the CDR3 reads CASSVDADWGNEQFF. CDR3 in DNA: TGTGCCAGCAGTGTAGACGCTGATTGGGGGAATGAGCAGTTCTTC.

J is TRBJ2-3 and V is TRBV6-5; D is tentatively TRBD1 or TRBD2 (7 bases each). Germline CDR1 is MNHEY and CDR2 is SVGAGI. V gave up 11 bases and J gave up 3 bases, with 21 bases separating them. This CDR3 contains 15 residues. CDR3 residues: CASGGGGGRTDTQYF. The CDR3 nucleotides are TGTGCCTCAGGAGGGGGAGGGGGCCGAACAGATACGCAGTATTTT.

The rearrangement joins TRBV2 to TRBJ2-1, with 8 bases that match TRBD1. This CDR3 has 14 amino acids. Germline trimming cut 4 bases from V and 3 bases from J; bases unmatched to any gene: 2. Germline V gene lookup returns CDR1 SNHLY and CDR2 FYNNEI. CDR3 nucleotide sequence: TGTGCCAGCAGTGGGGGGACAGGCTACAATGAGCAGTTCTTC. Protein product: CASSGGTGYNEQFF.

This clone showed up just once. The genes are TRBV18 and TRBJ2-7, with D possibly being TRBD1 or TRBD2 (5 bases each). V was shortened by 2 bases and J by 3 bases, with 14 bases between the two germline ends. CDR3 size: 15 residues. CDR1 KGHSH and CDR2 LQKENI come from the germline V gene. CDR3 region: CASSPVGDPSYEQYF. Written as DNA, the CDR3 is TGTGCCAGCTCACCAGTAGGGGACCCCAGCTACGAGCAGTACTTC. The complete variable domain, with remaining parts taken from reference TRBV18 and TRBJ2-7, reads NAGVMQNPRHLVRRRGQEARLRCSPMKGHSHVYWYRQLPEEGLKFMVYLQKENIIDESGMPKERFSAEFPKEGPSILRIQQVVRGDSAAYFCASSPVGDPSYEQYFGPGTRLTVT.

Written as DNA, the CDR3 is TGCGCCAGGTCCTCGGCGGAGACCCAGTACTTC. It translates to CARSSAETQYF. The V and J genes are TRBV5-1 and TRBJ2-5, with no clear D. V dropped 8 bases and J dropped 5 bases, with 10 bases sitting between them. The CDR3 is made up of 11 amino acids. Germline V gene sequence: CDR1 SGHRS, CDR2 YFSETQ.

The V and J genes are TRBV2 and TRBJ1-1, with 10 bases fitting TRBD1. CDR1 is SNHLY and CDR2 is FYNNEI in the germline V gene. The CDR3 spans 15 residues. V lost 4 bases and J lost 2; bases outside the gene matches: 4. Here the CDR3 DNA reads TGTGCCAGCAGTGCCCGGACAGGGGGTAACACTGAAGCTTTCTTT. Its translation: CASSARTGGNTEAFF.

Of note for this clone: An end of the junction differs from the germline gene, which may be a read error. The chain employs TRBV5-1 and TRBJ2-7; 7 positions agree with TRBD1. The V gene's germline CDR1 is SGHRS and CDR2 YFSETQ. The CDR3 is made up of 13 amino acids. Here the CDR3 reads CASSPQTGYVGTF. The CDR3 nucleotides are TGCGCCAGCAGCCCCCAGACAGGGTACGTAGGGACCTTC. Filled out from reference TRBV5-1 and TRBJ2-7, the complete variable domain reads KAGVTQTPRYLIKTRGQQVTLSCSPISGHRSVSWYQQTPGQGLQFLFEYFSETQRNKGNFPGRFSGRQFSNSRSEMNVSTLELGDSALYLCASSPQTGYVGTFGPGTRLTVT.

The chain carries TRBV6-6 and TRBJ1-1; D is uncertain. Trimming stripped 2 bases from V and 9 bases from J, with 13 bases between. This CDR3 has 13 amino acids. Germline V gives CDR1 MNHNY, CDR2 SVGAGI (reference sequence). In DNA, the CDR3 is TGTGCCAGCAGTTACAGATTGAGGGATAAAGCTTTCTTT. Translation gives CASSYRLRDKAFF.

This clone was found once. CDR3 loop: CASSLAGLPSSYEQYF. DNA of the CDR3: TGTGCCAGCAGCTTAGCGGGTCTCCCGAGCTCCTACGAGCAGTACTTC. The gene calls are TRBV7-6 and TRBJ2-7; D is unresolved. CDR3 length: 16 residues. Trimming pared 0 bases from V and 0 bases from J, leaving 12 bases between. Germline V lookup: CDR1 SGHVS, CDR2 FNYEAQ.

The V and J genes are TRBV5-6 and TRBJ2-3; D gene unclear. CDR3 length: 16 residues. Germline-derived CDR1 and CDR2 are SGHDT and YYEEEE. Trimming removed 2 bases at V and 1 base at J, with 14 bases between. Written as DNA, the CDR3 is TGTGCCAGCAGCTTCCTGACCAGCCAGGGCACAGATACGCAGTATTTT. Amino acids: CASSFLTSQGTDTQYF. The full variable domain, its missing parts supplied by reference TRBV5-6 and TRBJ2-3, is DAGVTQSPTHLIKTRGQQVTLRCSPKSGHDTVSWYQQALGQGPQFIFQYYEEEERQRGNFPDRFSGHQFPNYSSELNVNALLLGDSALYLCASSFLTSQGTDTQYFGPGTRLTVL.

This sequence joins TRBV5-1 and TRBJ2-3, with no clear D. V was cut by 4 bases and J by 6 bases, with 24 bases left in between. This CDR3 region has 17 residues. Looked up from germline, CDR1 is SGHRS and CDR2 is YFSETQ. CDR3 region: CASSPQLSPWAADTQYF. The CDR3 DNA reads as TGCGCCAGCAGCCCTCAGCTCTCACCATGGGCTGCTGATACGCAGTATTTT. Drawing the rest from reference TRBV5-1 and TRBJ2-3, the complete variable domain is KAGVTQTPRYLIKTRGQQVTLSCSPISGHRSVSWYQQTPGQGLQFLFEYFSETQRNKGNFPGRFSGRQFSNSRSEMNVSTLELGDSALYLCASSPQLSPWAADTQYFGPGTRLTVL.

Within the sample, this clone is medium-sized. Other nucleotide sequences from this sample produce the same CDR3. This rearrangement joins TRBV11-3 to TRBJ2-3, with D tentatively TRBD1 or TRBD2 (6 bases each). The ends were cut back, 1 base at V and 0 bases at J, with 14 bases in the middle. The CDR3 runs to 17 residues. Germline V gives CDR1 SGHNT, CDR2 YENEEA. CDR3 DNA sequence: TGTGCCAGCAGCTTAGTCGGGGGCCTAGGGAGCACAGATACGCAGTATTTT. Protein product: CASSLVGGLGSTDTQYF.

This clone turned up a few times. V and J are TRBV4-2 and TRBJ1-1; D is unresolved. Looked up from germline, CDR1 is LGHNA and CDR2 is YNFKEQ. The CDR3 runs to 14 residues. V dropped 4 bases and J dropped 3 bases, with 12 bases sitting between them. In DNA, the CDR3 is TGTGCCAGCAGCCTCGGAGAGGGCCACACTGAAGCTTTCTTT. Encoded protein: CASSLGEGHTEAFF.

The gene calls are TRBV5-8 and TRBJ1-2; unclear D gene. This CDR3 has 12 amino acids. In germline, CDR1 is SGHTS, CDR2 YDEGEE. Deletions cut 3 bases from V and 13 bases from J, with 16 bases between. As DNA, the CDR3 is TGTGCCAGCAGCTGGGAGGCAGGTGAAAGCACCTTC. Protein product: CASSWEAGESTF.

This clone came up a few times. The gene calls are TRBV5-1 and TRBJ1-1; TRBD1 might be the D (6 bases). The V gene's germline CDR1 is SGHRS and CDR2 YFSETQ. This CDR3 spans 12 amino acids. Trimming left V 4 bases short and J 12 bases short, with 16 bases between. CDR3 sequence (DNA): TGCGCCAGCAGCGCCCTACTGGACAGACCTTTCTTT. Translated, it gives CASSALLDRPFF.

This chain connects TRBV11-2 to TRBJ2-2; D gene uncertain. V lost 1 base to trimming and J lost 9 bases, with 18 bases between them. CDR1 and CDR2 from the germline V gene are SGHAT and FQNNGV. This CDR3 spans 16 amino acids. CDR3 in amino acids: CASSLGIGKIPRELFF. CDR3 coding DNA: TGTGCCAGCAGCTTAGGAATAGGGAAGATTCCCAGGGAGCTGTTTTTT. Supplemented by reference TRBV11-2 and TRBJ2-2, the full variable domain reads EAGVAQSPRYKIIEKRQSVAFWCNPISGHATLYWYQQILGQGPKLLIQFQNNGVVDDSQLPKDRFSAERLKGVDSTLKIQPAKLEDSAVYLCASSLGIGKIPRELFFGEGSRLTVL.

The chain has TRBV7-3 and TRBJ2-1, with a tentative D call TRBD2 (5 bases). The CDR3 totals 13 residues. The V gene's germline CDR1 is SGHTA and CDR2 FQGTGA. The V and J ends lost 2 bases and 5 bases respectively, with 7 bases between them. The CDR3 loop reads CASSLSGNNEQFF. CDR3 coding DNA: TGTGCCAGCAGCTTATCCGGGAACAATGAGCAGTTCTTC.

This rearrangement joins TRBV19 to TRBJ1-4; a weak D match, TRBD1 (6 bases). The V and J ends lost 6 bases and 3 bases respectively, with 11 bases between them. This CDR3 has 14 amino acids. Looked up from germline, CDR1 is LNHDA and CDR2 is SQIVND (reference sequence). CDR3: CASSIQGPNEKLFF. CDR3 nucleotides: TGTGCCAGTAGCATACAGGGACCTAATGAAAAACTGTTTTTT.

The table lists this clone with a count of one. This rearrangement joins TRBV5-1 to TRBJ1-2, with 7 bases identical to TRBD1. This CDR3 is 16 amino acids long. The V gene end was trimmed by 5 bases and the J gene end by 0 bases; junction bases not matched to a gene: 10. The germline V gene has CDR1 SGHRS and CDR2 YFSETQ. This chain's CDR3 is CASRLGTGTANYGYTF. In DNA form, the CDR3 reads TGCGCCAGCAGGCTAGGAACAGGGACAGCTAACTATGGCTACACCTTC.

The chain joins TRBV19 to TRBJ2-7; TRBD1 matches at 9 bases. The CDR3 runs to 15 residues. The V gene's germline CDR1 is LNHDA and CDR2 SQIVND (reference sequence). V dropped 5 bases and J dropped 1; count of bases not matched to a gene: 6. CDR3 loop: CASSPGQGRSYEQYF. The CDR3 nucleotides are TGTGCCAGTAGTCCCGGACAGGGGAGATCCTACGAGCAGTACTTC.

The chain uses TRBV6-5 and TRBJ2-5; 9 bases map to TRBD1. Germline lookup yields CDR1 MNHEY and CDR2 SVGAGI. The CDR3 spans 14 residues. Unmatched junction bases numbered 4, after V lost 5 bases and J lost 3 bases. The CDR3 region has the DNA TGTGCCAGCAGTGCCTGGACAGGGGAAGAGACCCAGTACTTC. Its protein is CASSAWTGEETQYF.

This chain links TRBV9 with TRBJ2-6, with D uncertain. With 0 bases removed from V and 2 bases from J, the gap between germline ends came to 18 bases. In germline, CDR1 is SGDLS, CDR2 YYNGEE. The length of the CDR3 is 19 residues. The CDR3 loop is CASSVARPGFGAGANVLTF. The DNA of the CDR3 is TGTGCCAGCAGCGTAGCTCGACCTGGGTTTGGGGCTGGGGCCAACGTCCTGACTTTC.